A single sample gave rise to the 6 T cell receptor beta chains below, sequenced in a study of T cell changes during pregnancy in multiple sclerosis. Libraries were prepared by immunoSEQ multiplex PCR; TCRdb keeps only in-frame clonotypes and omits some of them. This sample has 40,000 to 45,000 clones, with about 91% found just once. The material was CD4+ T cells from peripheral blood mononuclear cells, obtained in the first trimester of pregnancy. These receptors were obtained from a female donor with multiple sclerosis, enrolled in a pregnancy study.

The V call is TRBV6-5, the J call TRBJ1-2, with D possibly TRBD1 on 5 matching bases. The length of the CDR3 is 13 residues. Trimming pared 6 bases from V and 7 bases from J, leaving 15 bases between. Germline values: CDR1 MNHEY, CDR2 SVGAGI. DNA of the CDR3: TGTGCCAGCAGGTTCTTGCAGGGCATTGGCTACACCTTC. Amino acid sequence: CASRFLQGIGYTF.

The chain joins TRBV19 to TRBJ2-7; D perhaps matches TRBD1 (6 bases). CDR1 and CDR2 from the germline V gene are LNHDA and SQIVND (reference sequence). V was trimmed by 6 bases and J by 3 bases, leaving 15 bases between them. CDR3 length: 14 residues. The CDR3 loop reads CASSFSLDSYEQYF. The DNA for the CDR3 is TGTGCCAGTAGCTTCTCCCTGGACAGCTACGAGCAGTACTTC.

This chain uses TRBV2 with TRBJ2-3; 8 nucleotides match TRBD2. V was pared by 7 bases and J by 0 bases, with 6 bases of the junction left unmatched. The CDR3 has 15 amino acids. CDR1 is SNHLY, CDR2 FYNNEI, per germline. In DNA, the CDR3 is TGTGCCAGCACGCTGACTAGCGAGAGCACAGATACGCAGTATTTT. It specifies CASTLTSESTDTQYF.

The rearrangement joins TRBV7-3 to TRBJ1-4, with a weak D call TRBD1 (5 bases). Between the trimmed V and J ends, which lost 5 bases and 8 bases, there was a span of 15 bases. CDR3 length: 14 amino acids. Germline V CDR1 and CDR2: SGHTA, FQGTGA. CDR3 residues: CASSPIGVGEKLFF. The DNA for the CDR3 is TGTGCCAGCAGCCCTATAGGGGTTGGGGAAAAACTGTTTTTT.

The V gene is TRBV5-1, the J gene TRBJ2-7, with 7 bases that match TRBD1. Germline V gives CDR1 SGHRS, CDR2 YFSETQ. The V gene end was trimmed by 2 bases and the J gene end by 2 bases; junction bases not matched to a gene: 4. This CDR3 is built from 14 residues. For the CDR3, the DNA is TGCGCCAGCAGCTTCGGGACAGAGCCCTACGAGCAGTACTTC. This gives the protein CASSFGTEPYEQYF.

The rearrangement joins TRBV6-1 to TRBJ1-1, with D possibly matching TRBD1 (6 bases). Germline V gene lookup returns CDR1 MNHNS and CDR2 SASEGT. The length of the CDR3 is 15 residues. The germline V and J ends were trimmed by 6 bases and 4 bases, with 18 bases remaining between them. CDR3 DNA: TGTGCCAGCAGACAAAATACAGGGTATTCCACTGAAGCTTTCTTT. It encodes CASRQNTGYSTEAFF.